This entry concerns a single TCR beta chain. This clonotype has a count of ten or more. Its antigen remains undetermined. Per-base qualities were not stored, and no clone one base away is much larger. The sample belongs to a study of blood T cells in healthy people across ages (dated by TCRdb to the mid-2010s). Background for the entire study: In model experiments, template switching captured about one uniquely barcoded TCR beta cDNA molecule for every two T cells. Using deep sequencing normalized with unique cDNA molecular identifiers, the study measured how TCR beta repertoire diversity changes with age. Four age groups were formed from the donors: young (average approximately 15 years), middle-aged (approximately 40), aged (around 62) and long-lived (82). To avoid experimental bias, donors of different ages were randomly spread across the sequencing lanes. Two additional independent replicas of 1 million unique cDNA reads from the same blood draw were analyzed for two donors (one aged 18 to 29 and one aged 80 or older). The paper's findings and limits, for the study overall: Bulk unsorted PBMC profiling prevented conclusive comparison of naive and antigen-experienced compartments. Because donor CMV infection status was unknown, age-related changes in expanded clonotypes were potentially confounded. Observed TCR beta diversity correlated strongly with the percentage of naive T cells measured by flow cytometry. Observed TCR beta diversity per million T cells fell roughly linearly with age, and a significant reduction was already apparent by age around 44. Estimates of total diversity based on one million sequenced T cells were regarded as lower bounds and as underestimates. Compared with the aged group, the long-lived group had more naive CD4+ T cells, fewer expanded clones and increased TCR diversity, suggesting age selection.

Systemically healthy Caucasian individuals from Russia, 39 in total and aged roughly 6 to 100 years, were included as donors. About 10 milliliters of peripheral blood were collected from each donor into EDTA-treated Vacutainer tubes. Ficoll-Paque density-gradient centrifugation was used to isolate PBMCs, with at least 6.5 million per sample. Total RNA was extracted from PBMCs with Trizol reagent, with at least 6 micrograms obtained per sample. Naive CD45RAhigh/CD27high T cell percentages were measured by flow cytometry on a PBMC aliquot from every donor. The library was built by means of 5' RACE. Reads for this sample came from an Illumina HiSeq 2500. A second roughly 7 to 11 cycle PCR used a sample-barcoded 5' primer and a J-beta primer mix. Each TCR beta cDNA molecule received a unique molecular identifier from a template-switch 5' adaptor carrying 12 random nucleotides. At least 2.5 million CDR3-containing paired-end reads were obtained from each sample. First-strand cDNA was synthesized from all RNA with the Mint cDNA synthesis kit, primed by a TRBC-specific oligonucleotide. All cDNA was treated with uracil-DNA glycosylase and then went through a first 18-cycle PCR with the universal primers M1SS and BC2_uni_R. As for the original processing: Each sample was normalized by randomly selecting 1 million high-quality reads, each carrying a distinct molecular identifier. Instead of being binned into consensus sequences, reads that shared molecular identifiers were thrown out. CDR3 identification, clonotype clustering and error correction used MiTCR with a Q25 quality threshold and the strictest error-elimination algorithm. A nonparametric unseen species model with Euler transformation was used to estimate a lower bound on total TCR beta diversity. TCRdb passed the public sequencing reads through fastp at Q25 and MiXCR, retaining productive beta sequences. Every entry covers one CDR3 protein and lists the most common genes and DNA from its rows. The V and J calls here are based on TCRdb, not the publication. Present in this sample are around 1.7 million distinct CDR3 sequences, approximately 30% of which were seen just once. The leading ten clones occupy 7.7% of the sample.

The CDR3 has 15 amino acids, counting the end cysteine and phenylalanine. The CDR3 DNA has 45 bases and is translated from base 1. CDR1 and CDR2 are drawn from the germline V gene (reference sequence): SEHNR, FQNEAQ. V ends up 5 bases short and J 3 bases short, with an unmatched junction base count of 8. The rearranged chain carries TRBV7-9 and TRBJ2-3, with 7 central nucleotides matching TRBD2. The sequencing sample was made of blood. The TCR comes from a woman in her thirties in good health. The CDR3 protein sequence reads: CASSASTSATDTQYF. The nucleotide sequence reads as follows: TGTGCCAGCAGCGCCTCAACTAGCGCGACAGATACGCAGTATTTT.